This TCR beta chain was observed in a study of T cell responses to AZD1222 COVID-19 vaccine. Points from the study as a whole: Donors skewed white British and female; clonal diversity was possibly underestimated.

With respect to this clone: The antigen is not known.

V was shortened by 1 base and J by 0 bases, with 6 bases between the two germline ends. This CDR3 spans 14 amino acids. CDR1 LGHNA and CDR2 YSLEER come from the germline V gene. Some clones are missing from TCRdb's copy, which holds only in-frame ones; the method was immunoSEQ multiplex PCR. The table lists approximately 120,000 clones, about 90% of them singletons. This rearrangement joins TRBV4-3 to TRBJ1-1; D is ambiguous. The TCR originated in an adult who received the AZD1222 COVID-19 vaccine. The sequences come from peripheral blood, collected 28 days after the second AZD1222 dose. The DNA of the CDR3 is TGCGCCAGCAGCCAAGTAAAGGTGAACACTGAAGCTTTCTTT. It yields the protein CASSQVKVNTEAFF.